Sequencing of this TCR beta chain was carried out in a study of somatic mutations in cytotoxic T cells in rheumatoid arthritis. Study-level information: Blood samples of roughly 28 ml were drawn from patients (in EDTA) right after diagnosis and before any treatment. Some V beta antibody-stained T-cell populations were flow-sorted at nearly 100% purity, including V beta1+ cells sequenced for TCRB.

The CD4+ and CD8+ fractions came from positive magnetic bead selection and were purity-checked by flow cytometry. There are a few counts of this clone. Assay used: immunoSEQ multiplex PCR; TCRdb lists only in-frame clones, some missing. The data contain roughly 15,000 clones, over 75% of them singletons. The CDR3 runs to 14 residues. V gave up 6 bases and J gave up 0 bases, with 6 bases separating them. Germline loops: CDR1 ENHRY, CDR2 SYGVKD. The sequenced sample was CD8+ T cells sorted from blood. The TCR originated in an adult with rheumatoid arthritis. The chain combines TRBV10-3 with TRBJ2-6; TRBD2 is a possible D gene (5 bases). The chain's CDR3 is CAIRLDSGANVLTF. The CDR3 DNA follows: TGTGCCATCAGACTAGACTCTGGGGCCAACGTCCTGACTTTC.